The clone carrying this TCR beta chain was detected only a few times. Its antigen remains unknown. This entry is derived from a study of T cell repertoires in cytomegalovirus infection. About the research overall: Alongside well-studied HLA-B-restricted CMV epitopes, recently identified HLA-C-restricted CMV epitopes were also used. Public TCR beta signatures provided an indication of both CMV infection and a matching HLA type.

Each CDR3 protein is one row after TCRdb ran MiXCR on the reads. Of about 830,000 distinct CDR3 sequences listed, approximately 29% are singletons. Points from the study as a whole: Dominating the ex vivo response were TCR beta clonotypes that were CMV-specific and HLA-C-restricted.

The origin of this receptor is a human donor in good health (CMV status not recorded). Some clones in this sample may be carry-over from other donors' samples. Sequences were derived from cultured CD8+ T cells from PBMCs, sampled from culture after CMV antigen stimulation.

The CDR3 sequence: CASSRDSSNEKLFF. Written as DNA, the CDR3 is TGCGCCAGCAGTCGCGACAGCTCAAATGAAAAACTGTTTTTT. The chain uses TRBV4-1 and TRBJ1-4, with TRBD1 as a possible D gene (5 bases). Per germline, CDR1 MGHRA and CDR2 YSYEKL. The CDR3 spans 14 residues. V gave up 6 bases and J gave up 5 bases, with 13 bases separating them.